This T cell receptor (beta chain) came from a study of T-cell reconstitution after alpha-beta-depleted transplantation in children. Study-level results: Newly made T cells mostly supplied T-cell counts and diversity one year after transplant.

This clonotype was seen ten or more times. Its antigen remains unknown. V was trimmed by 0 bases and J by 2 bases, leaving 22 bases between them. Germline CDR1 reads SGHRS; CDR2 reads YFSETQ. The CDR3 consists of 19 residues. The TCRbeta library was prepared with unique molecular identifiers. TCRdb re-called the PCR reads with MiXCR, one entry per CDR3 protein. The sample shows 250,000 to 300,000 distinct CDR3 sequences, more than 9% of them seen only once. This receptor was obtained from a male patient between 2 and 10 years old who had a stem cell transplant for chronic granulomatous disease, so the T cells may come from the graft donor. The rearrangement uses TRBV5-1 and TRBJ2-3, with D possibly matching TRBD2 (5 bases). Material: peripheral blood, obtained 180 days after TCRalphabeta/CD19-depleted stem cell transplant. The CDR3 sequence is CASSLAGWARRANTDTQYF. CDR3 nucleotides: TGCGCCAGCAGCTTGGCCGGGTGGGCGCGGCGGGCAAACACAGATACGCAGTATTTT.